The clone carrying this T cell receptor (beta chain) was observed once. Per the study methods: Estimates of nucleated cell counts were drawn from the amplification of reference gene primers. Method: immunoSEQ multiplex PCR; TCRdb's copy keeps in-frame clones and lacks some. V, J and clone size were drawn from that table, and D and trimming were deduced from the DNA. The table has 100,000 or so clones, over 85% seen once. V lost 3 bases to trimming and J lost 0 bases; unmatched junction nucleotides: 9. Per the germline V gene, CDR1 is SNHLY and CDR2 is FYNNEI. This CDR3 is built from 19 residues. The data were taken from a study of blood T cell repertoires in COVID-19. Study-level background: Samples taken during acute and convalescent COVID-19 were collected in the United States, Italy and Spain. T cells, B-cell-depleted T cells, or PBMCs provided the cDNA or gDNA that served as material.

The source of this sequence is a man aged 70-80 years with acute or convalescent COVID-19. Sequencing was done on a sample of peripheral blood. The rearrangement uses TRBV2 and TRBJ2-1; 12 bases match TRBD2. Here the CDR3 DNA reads TGTGCCAGCAGTGATCCGGGACTAGCGGGCCAAAGCTCCTACAATGAGCAGTTCTTC. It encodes CASSDPGLAGQSSYNEQFF.